This T cell receptor (beta chain) was obtained from a study of T cells in Graves' hyperthyroidism and ophthalmopathy. Study-wide results and limits: A 13 V-J model separated ophthalmopathy from stable hyperthyroidism.

This clonotype was counted at least ten times. Antigen: not known. There were TCR beta CDR3 regions amplified from RNA transcripts. HTBI primers drove first-round RT-PCR of the TCR CDR3. TCRdb analysed the multiplex PCR reads with MiXCR anew, one entry per CDR3 protein. The sample carries more than 500,000 distinct CDR3 sequences, roughly 14% recorded once. The sequence was collected from a woman aged 40 to 50 with Graves' ophthalmopathy. The material sequenced was blood.

The CDR3 spells CASRGSNYGYTF. CDR3 nucleotide sequence: TGTGCCAGCAGAGGCAGCAACTATGGCTACACCTTC. The rearrangement links TRBV27 to TRBJ1-2; D gene unclear. The germline V and J ends were trimmed by 6 bases and 2 bases, with 7 bases remaining between them. Germline CDR1 MNHEY, CDR2 SMNVEV (reference sequence). The CDR3 totals 12 residues.